This passage covers 26 T cell receptor beta chains from one sample sequenced in a study of identical twins. MiXCR was run by TCRdb on the 5' RACE reads, yielding one entry per CDR3 protein. The data contain about 530,000 distinct CDR3 sequences, roughly 15% of them singletons. This sample also belongs to another study, concerning yellow fever vaccine responses in identical twins.

Sequencing was done on a sample of CD4+ T cells sorted from blood. Receptors were obtained from a woman younger than 30 in good health.

This clonotype was found a few times. The chain combines TRBV29-1 with TRBJ2-2, with TRBD2 matching over 8 bases. Germline V lookup: CDR1 SQVTM, CDR2 ANQGSEA. With 4 bases clipped from V and 6 bases from J, the junction kept 7 bases outside the gene matches. The CDR3 runs to 14 residues. CDR3 region: CSVVTSGAPGELFF. CDR3 in DNA: TGCAGCGTTGTCACTAGCGGTGCCCCCGGGGAGCTGTTTTTT.

The chain employs TRBV3-1 and TRBJ1-1, with 7 nucleotides matching TRBD1. This CDR3 contains 15 residues. Looked up from germline, CDR1 is LGHDT and CDR2 is YNNKEL (reference sequence). With 1 base clipped from V and 8 bases from J, the junction kept 10 bases outside the gene matches. This chain's CDR3 is CASSQGNRGRLEAFF. The CDR3 DNA sequence: TGTGCCAGCAGCCAAGGTAACAGGGGACGGTTGGAAGCTTTCTTT.

This clonotype was picked up many times. The chain employs TRBV29-1 and TRBJ1-1; a weak D match, TRBD1 (5 bases). The CDR3 consists of 13 residues. Per the germline V gene, CDR1 is SQVTM and CDR2 is ANQGSEA. V was clipped by 4 bases and J by 2 bases, with 11 bases between them. The CDR3 region is CSVGGATNTEAFF. The CDR3 nucleotides are TGCAGCGTTGGAGGGGCTACCAACACTGAAGCTTTCTTT.

The table lists this clonotype with a few counts. This sequence joins TRBV5-1 and TRBJ2-1; TRBD1 matches 11 bases. Germline loops: CDR1 SGHRS, CDR2 YFSETQ. This CDR3 is 14 amino acids long. J was trimmed by 12 bases and V by 4 bases; bases with no gene match: 9. In nucleotides, the CDR3 is TGCGCCAGCAGCCCCGGGACAGGGGGTAGTGGGCAGTTCTTC. Translation: CASSPGTGGSGQFF. Drawing the rest from reference TRBV5-1 and TRBJ2-1, the complete variable domain is KAGVTQTPRYLIKTRGQQVTLSCSPISGHRSVSWYQQTPGQGLQFLFEYFSETQRNKGNFPGRFSGRQFSNSRSEMNVSTLELGDSALYLCASSPGTGGSGQFFGPGTRLTVL.

The chain uses TRBV6-1 and TRBJ2-7, with a possible D match to TRBD2 (6 bases). The CDR3 is 12 residues long. The germline V and J ends were trimmed by 7 bases and 6 bases, with 13 bases remaining between them. CDR1 and CDR2 from the germline V gene are MNHNS and SASEGT. The CDR3 spells CASNPLGGEQYF. The CDR3 DNA reads as TGTGCCAGCAACCCCCTGGGGGGCGAGCAGTACTTC.

This clonotype has a handful of counts. The chain is built from TRBV5-1 and TRBJ2-5; 8 positions agree with TRBD2. Trimming removed 3 bases from V and 5 bases from J; junction bases left unmatched: 9. The CDR3 is 15 residues long. CDR1 and CDR2 (germline): SGHRS, YFSETQ. The CDR3 bases are TGCGCCAGCAGCTCTAATCCGGGACTAGAGGAGACCCAGTACTTC. It is translated as CASSSNPGLEETQYF.

J is TRBJ2-5 and V is TRBV29-1; D is undetermined. This CDR3 spans 12 amino acids. V was clipped by 7 bases and J by 5 bases, with 14 bases between them. CDR1 and CDR2 (germline): SQVTM, ANQGSEA. CDR3 residues: CSARGSWETQYF. CDR3 in DNA: TGCAGCGCTAGAGGTAGCTGGGAGACCCAGTACTTC.

The table lists this clonotype with a few counts. V is TRBV6-1 and J is TRBJ2-5; the D is unclear. Looked up from germline, CDR1 is MNHNS and CDR2 is SASEGT. V dropped 7 bases and J dropped 1 base, with 16 bases sitting between them. The CDR3 sequence is 15 residues long. For the CDR3, the DNA is TGTGCCAGCACCCCGGGTGGTAGCTTCCAAGAGACCCAGTACTTC. Protein sequence: CASTPGGSFQETQYF.

The chain couples TRBV27 to TRBJ2-3, with D unclear. V shed 6 bases and J shed 5 bases, with 6 bases lying between them. The CDR3 sequence is 11 residues long. Germline assignment: CDR1 MNHEY and CDR2 SMNVEV (reference sequence). CDR3 region: CASRIRDTQYF. The CDR3 DNA reads as TGTGCCAGCAGGATTAGAGATACGCAGTATTTT.

The rearrangement links TRBV9 to TRBJ2-1; D is uncertain. Germline values: CDR1 SGDLS, CDR2 YYNGEE. The CDR3 runs 14 residues. V was cut by 0 bases and J by 3 bases, with 7 bases left in between. The CDR3 spells CASSVVVGYNEQFF. CDR3 DNA sequence: TGTGCCAGCAGCGTAGTGGTGGGCTACAATGAGCAGTTCTTC.

This CDR3 is CASSESGPTGRYEQYV. For the CDR3, the DNA is TGTGCCAGCAGTGAATCGGGACCGACAGGGCGCTACGAGCAGTACGTC. The V and J genes are TRBV2 and TRBJ2-7; TRBD1 aligns across 7 bases. CDR1 SNHLY and CDR2 FYNNEI come from the germline V gene. CDR3 length: 16 residues. V trimming: 2 bases; J trimming: 3 bases; junction bases outside the gene matches: 10.

This chain links TRBV6-1 with TRBJ2-1, with D tentatively TRBD1 (6 bases). Trimming removed 9 bases at V and 4 bases at J, with 25 bases between. The CDR3 runs 17 residues. Germline V gene sequence: CDR1 MNHNS, CDR2 SASEGT. The CDR3 DNA reads as TGTGCCAGAGCGCATACCAGGGGCGGCGAAGAATACAATGAGCAGTTCTTC. Its translation: CARAHTRGGEEYNEQFF.

In its sample, this clonotype was seen a few times. The chain links TRBV19 to TRBJ2-2; no reliable D call. Per the germline V gene, CDR1 is LNHDA and CDR2 is SQIVND (reference sequence). The CDR3 spans 14 residues. The V gene lost 7 bases and the J gene lost 1 base, with 10 bases spanning the gap. The CDR3 loop is CASNTARNTGELFF. CDR3 nucleotides: TGTGCCAGTAACACAGCTCGGAACACCGGGGAGCTGTTTTTT.

The chain recombines TRBV5-1 with TRBJ2-7; D gene unclear. The CDR3 length is 13 residues. CDR1 and CDR2 from the germline V gene are SGHRS and YFSETQ. V was pared by 0 bases and J by 6 bases, with 10 bases between. The DNA for the CDR3 is TGCGCCAGCAGCTTGGTGAGGCTTGGCGAGCAGTACGTC. Translated, it gives CASSLVRLGEQYV.

This clonotype has a handful of counts. The chain recombines TRBV29-1 with TRBJ2-7; 7 nucleotides agree with TRBD2. CDR1 is SQVTM, CDR2 ANQGSEA, per germline. The CDR3 extends over 17 amino acids. With 0 bases clipped from V and 5 bases from J, the junction kept 16 bases outside the gene matches. The CDR3 loop is CSVEELPDTGRKDEQYV. The DNA for the CDR3 is TGCAGCGTTGAAGAGCTTCCGGACACCGGGAGGAAGGACGAGCAGTACGTC.

This clonotype was found a few times. The rearrangement links TRBV3-1 to TRBJ1-2; D not resolved. Germline CDR1 is LGHDT and CDR2 is YNNKEL (reference sequence). Between the trimmed V and J ends, which lost 8 bases and 2 bases, there was a span of 12 bases. The CDR3 contains 13 residues. DNA of the CDR3: TGTGCCAGCTCGGGCCCCAGCAACTATGGCTACACCTTC. Amino acids: CASSGPSNYGYTF. The complete variable domain, with remaining parts taken from reference TRBV3-1 and TRBJ1-2, reads DTAVSQTPKYLVTQMGNDKSIKCEQNLGHDTMYWYKQDSKKFLKIMFSYNNKELIINETVPNRFSPKSPDKAHLNLHINSLELGDSAVYFCASSGPSNYGYTFGSGTRLTVV.

Of note for this clonotype: One end of the junction is discordant with germline, which a read error may explain. The V gene is TRBV7-6, the J gene TRBJ2-1; D is perhaps TRBD1 (6 bases). The CDR3 has 13 residues. Per the germline V gene, CDR1 is SGHVS and CDR2 is FNYEAQ. CDR3 region: CASGGYSSNEQFF. The CDR3 bases are TGTGCCAGCGGGGGCTATTCCTCCAATGAGCAGTTCTTC.

The V gene is TRBV20-1, the J gene TRBJ2-7; TRBD2 matches 11 bases. The CDR3 is 15 residues long. Germline trimming cut 3 bases from V and 7 bases from J; bases unmatched to any gene: 11. In germline, CDR1 is DFQATT, CDR2 SNEGSKA (reference sequence). The CDR3 coding sequence is TGCAGTGCTAGGCCCGGGGGTAGCGGGAGGGCTGAGCAGTACTTC. The encoded protein is CSARPGGSGRAEQYF.

This chain uses TRBV6-5 with TRBJ2-3; the D is unclear. Trimming removed 2 bases at V and 0 bases at J, with 6 bases between. This CDR3 region has 14 residues. Germline CDR1 and CDR2: MNHEY and SVGAGI. The CDR3 here is CASSYRPSTDTQYF. The CDR3 DNA follows: TGTGCCAGCAGTTACAGACCTAGCACAGATACGCAGTATTTT.

The rearrangement links TRBV20-1 to TRBJ2-1; 9 bases agree with TRBD2. V shed 5 bases and J 2 bases; nucleotides not matched to a gene: 4. CDR1 DFQATT and CDR2 SNEGSKA come from the germline V gene (reference sequence). The CDR3 loop spans 14 amino acids. The CDR3: CSASLAGPYNEQFF. As DNA, the CDR3 is TGCAGTGCTTCACTAGCGGGCCCCTACAATGAGCAGTTCTTC.

This clonotype was recorded many times. This sequence joins TRBV6-5 and TRBJ2-7; possibly TRBD1 for D (6 bases). Trimming pared 5 bases from V and 7 bases from J, leaving 12 bases between. CDR1 and CDR2 from the germline V gene are MNHEY and SVGAGI. The CDR3 runs 12 residues. CDR3 nucleotide sequence: TGTGCCAGCAGTCAGGGGTGGGGGGAGCAGTACTTC. It is translated as CASSQGWGEQYF.

The chain combines TRBV7-8 with TRBJ2-1, with 8 positions matching TRBD2. The trim removed 5 bases at V and 4 bases at J, leaving 7 bases unmatched. CDR3 length: 15 residues. Per germline, CDR1 SGHVS and CDR2 FQNEAQ. The CDR3 nucleotides are TGTGCCAGCAGCCCCCGGACTAGCACGTACAATGAGCAGTTCTTC. Its protein product is CASSPRTSTYNEQFF.

In this sample, this clonotype turned up a few times. CDR3 region: CAIGLIGEADTQYF. The DNA for the CDR3 is TGTGCCATCGGGCTCATCGGAGAGGCAGATACGCAGTATTTT. The chain employs TRBV10-3 and TRBJ2-3; D gene uncertain. The length of the CDR3 is 14 residues. The V gene lost 8 bases and the J gene lost 4 bases, with 16 bases spanning the gap. Germline values: CDR1 ENHRY, CDR2 SYGVKD.

This clonotype was seen only a few times. The genes are TRBV10-3 and TRBJ2-2, with 7 bases fitting TRBD2. CDR1 and CDR2 from the germline V gene are ENHRY and SYGVKD. Trimming took 10 bases from V and 6 from J; bases not matched to a gene: 2. This CDR3 comprises 11 residues. The CDR3 region has the DNA TGTGCCAGCAGCGGGGCCGGGGAGCTGTTTTTT. This gives the protein CASSGAGELFF.

The V and J genes are TRBV14 and TRBJ1-2, with TRBD1 matching 7 bases. Per germline, CDR1 SGHDN and CDR2 FVKESK. V was clipped by 1 base and J by 4 bases; unmatched bases: 3. CDR3 length equals 14 residues. In DNA form, the CDR3 reads TGTGCCAGCAGCCAAGGGACAGGAGGCTATGGCTACACCTTC. This sequence encodes CASSQGTGGYGYTF.

This clonotype was observed a handful of times. This chain connects TRBV29-1 to TRBJ2-3, with D uncertain. The germline gives CDR1 SQVTM, CDR2 ANQGSEA. The CDR3 is 14 residues long. With 3 bases removed from V and 0 bases from J, the gap between germline ends came to 10 bases. CDR3: CSVEGTTSTDTQYF. In nucleotides, the CDR3 is TGCAGCGTTGAGGGCACTACTAGCACAGATACGCAGTATTTT.